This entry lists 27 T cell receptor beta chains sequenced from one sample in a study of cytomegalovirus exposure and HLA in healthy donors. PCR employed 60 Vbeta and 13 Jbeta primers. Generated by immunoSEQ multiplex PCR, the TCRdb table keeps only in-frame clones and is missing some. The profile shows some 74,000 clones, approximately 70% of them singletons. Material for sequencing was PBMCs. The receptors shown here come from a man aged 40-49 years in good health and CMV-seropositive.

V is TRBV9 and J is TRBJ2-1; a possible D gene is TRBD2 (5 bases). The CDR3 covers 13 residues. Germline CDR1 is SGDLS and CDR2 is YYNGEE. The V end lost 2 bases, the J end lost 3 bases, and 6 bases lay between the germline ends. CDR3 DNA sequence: TGTGCCAGCAGCGTTGGGAGCTACAATGAGCAGTTCTTC. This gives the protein CASSVGSYNEQFF.

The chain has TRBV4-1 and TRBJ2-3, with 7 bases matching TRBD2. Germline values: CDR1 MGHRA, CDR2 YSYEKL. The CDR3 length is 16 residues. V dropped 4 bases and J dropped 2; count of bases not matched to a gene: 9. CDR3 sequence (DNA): TGCGCCAGCAGCCGGACTAGTGGGATTGTCACAGATACGCAGTATTTT. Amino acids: CASSRTSGIVTDTQYF.

The CDR3 coding sequence is TGTGCTAGTGGCCGAAGCCCGGGACAGGGGGGCGAGCAGTACTTC. Its translation: CASGRSPGQGGEQYF. The chain joins TRBV12-5 to TRBJ2-7; 11 bases fit TRBD1. CDR3 length equals 15 residues. CDR1 and CDR2 from the germline V gene are LGHNT and FRNRAP. The junction had 10 bases not matched to a gene; V was cut back by 6 bases and J by 6 bases.

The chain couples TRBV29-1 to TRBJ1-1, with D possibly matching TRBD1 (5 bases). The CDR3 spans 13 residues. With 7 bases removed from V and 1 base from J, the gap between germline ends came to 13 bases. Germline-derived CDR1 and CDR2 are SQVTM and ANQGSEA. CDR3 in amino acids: CSALKTGNTEAFF. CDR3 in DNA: TGCAGCGCTCTAAAAACAGGGAACACTGAAGCTTTCTTT.

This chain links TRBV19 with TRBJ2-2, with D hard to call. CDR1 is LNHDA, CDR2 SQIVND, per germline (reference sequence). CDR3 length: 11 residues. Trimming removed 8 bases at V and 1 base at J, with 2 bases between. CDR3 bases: TGTGCCAGTCGGAACACCGGGGAGCTGTTTTTT. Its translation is CASRNTGELFF.

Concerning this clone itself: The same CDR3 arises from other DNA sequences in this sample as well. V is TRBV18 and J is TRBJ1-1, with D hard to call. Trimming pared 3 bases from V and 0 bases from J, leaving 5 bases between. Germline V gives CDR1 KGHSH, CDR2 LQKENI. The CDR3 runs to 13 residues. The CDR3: CASSPGLNTEAFF. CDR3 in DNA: TGTGCCAGCTCACCCGGTTTGAACACTGAAGCTTTCTTT.

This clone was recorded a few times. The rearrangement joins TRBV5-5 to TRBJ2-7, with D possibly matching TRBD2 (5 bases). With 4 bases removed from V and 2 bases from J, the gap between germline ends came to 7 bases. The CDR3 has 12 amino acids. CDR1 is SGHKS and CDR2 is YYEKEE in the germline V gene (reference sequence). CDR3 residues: CASSPGAYEQYF. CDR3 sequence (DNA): TGTGCCAGCAGCCCCGGGGCCTACGAGCAGTACTTC.

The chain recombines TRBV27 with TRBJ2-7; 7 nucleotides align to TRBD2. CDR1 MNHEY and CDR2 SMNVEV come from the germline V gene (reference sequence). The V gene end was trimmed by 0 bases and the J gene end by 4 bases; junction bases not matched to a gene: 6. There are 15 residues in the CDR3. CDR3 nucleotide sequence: TGTGCCAGCAGTTTATCGGGGGGGGTTGGGTACGAGCAGTACTTC. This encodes CASSLSGGVGYEQYF.

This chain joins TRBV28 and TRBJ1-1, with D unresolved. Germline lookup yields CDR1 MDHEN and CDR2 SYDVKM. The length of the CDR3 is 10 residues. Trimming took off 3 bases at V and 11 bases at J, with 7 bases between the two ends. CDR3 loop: CASSFGEAFF. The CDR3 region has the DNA TGTGCCAGCAGTTTCGGTGAGGCTTTCTTT.

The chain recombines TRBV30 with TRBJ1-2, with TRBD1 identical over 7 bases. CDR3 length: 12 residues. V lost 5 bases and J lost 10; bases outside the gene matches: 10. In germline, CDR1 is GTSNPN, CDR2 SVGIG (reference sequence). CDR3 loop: CAWSPGQTFYTF. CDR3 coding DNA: TGTGCCTGGTCCCCGGGACAGACTTTCTACACCTTC.

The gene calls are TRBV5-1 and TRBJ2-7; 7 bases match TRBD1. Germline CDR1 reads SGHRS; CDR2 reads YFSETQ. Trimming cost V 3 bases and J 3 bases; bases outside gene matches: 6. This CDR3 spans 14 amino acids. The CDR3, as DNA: TGCGCCAGCAGCTATACAGGGGACCTCTACGAGCAGTACTTC. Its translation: CASSYTGDLYEQYF.

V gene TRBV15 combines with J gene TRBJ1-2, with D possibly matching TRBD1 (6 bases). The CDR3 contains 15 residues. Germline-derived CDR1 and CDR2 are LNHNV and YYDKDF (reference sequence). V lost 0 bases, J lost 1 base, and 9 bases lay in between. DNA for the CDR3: TGTGCCACCAGCAGAGAACCAGGGGATAACTATGGCTACACCTTC. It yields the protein CATSREPGDNYGYTF.

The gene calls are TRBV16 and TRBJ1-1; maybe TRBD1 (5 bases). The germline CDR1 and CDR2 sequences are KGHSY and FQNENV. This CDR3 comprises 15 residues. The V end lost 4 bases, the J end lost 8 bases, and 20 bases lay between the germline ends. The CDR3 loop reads CASSRGGTSVLEAFF. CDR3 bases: TGTGCCAGCAGCCGGGGGGGGACCTCGGTCTTAGAAGCTTTCTTT.

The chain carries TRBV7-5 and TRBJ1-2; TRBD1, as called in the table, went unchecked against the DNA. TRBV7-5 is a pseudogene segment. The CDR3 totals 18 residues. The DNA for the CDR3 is TGTGCCAGAAGCTTAGGGGGCTCCCGACCTCAACAGGGTTATGGCTACACCTTC. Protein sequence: CARSLGGSRPQQGYGYTF.

CDR3 coding DNA: TGTGCCAGCAGTGAAGCACCCCCCCGGGTCGCCTACGAGCAGTACTTC. Amino acid sequence: CASSEAPPRVAYEQYF. This chain connects TRBV6-1 to TRBJ2-7; D uncertain. V was shortened by 0 bases and J by 2 bases, with 14 bases between the two germline ends. CDR1 MNHNS and CDR2 SASEGT come from the germline V gene. The CDR3 contains 16 residues.

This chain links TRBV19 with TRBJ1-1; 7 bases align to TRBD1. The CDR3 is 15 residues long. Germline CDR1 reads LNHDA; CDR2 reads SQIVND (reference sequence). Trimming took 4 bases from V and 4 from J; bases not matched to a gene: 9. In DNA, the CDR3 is TGTGCCAGTAGTAACCGAGGTGAGGGGGCCACTGAAGCTTTCTTT. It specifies CASSNRGEGATEAFF.

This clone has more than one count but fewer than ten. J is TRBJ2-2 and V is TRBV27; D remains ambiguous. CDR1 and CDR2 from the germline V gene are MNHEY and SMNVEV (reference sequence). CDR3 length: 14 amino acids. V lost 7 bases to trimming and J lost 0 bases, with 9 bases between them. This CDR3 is CASTLSANTGELFF. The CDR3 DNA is TGTGCCAGCACTCTAAGCGCGAACACCGGGGAGCTGTTTTTT.

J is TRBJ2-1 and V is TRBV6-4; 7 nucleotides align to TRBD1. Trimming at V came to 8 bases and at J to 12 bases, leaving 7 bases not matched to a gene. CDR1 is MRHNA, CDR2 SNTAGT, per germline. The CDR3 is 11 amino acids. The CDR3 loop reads CASYDRDAQFF. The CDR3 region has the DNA TGTGCCAGCTACGACAGGGACGCGCAGTTCTTC.

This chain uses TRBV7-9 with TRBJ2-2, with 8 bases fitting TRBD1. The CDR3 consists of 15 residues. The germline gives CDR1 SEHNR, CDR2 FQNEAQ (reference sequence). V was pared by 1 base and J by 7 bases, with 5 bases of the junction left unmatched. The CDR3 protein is CASSLGQGAIGELFF. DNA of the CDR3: TGTGCCAGCAGCTTAGGGCAGGGGGCGATCGGGGAGCTGTTTTTT.

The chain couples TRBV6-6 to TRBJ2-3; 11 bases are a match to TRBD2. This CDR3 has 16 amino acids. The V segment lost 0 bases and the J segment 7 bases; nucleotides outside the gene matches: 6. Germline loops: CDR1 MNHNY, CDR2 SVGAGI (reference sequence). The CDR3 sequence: CASSYSTSGAKNTQYF. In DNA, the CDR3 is TGTGCCAGCAGTTACTCGACTAGCGGGGCGAAGAATACGCAGTATTTT.

As DNA, the CDR3 is TGTGCCAGCAACACGCCCAGGGACTTGAGCTCTGGAAACACCATATATTTT. Translating gives CASNTPRDLSSGNTIYF. The chain combines TRBV12-1 with TRBJ1-3. TRBV12-1 is marked as a pseudogene. The CDR3 consists of 17 residues.

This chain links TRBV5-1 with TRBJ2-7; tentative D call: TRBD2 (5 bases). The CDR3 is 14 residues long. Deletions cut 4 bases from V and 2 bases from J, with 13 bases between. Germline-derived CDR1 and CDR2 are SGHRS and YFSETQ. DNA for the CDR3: TGCGCCAGCAGCCCCGTGCGGGCAACCTACGAGCAGTACTTC. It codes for CASSPVRATYEQYF.

The CDR3 nucleotides read TGTGCCAGTCGTACAGGGGGCACTGAAGCTTTCTTT. It translates to CASRTGGTEAFF. The chain uses TRBV19 and TRBJ1-1; TRBD1 matches at 8 bases. Germline assignment: CDR1 LNHDA and CDR2 SQIVND (reference sequence). J was trimmed by 4 bases and V by 8 bases; bases with no gene match: 3. This CDR3 has 12 amino acids.

The CDR3 DNA sequence: TGTGCCAGCAGTTACGACAGGGGCTACGAGCAGTACTTC. It specifies CASSYDRGYEQYF. The chain has TRBV6-5 and TRBJ2-7, with 8 bases matching TRBD1. Germline V gives CDR1 MNHEY, CDR2 SVGAGI. The CDR3 length is 13 residues. The V segment lost 2 bases and the J segment 3 bases; nucleotides outside the gene matches: 0.

This chain's CDR3 is CASSNRQGSETQYF. CDR3 in DNA: TGTGCCAGCAGCAACCGACAGGGCAGCGAGACCCAGTACTTC. The chain couples TRBV7-9 to TRBJ2-5; 7 bases fit TRBD1. The CDR3 is 14 residues long. Germline loops: CDR1 SEHNR, CDR2 FQNEAQ (reference sequence). V gave up 5 bases and J gave up 5 bases; unmatched junction bases: 8.

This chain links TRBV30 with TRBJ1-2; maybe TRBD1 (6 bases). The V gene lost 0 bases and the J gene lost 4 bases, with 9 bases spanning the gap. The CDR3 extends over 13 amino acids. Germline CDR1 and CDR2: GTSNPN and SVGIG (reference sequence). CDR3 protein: CAWSVQGTYGYTF. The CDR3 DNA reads TGTGCCTGGAGTGTACAGGGAACCTATGGCTACACCTTC. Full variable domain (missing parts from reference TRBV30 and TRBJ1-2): SQTIHQWPATLVQPVGSPLSLECTVEGTSNPNLYWYRQAAGRGLQLLFYSVGIGQISSEVPQNLSASRPQDRQFILSSKKLLLSDSGFYLCAWSVQGTYGYTFGSGTRLTVV.

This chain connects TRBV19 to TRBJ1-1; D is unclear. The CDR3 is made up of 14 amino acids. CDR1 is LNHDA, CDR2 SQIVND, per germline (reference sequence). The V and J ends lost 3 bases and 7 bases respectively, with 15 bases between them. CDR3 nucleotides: TGTGCCAGTAGTATCGTGCGGAGGAGACATGAAGCTTTCTTT. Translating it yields CASSIVRRRHEAFF.